Presented here are 23 T cell receptor beta chains from one specimen sequenced in a study of T cells after yellow fever vaccination. TCRdb itself ran the 5' RACE reads through MiXCR, one entry per CDR3 protein. Among about 340,000 distinct CDR3 sequences, around 4.1% were seen once, and the ten largest hold 20% to 30%. The material was PBMCs, obtained 5 days after the yellow fever booster vaccination. Receptor source: a man aged 18 to 29 who received the YFV17D yellow fever vaccine.

The genes are TRBV20-1 and TRBJ2-4; D is perhaps TRBD2 (5 bases). The germline V and J ends were trimmed by 0 bases and 1 base, with 19 bases remaining between them. CDR1 is DFQATT and CDR2 is SNEGSKA in the germline V gene (reference sequence). This CDR3 is built from 18 residues. CDR3 nucleotide sequence: TGCAGTGCTAGAGATCCTAGCAAGAGGTTTGTGGCCAAAAACATTCAGTACTTC. As protein: CSARDPSKRFVAKNIQYF.

In its sample, this clonotype was seen a few times. The V call is TRBV9, the J call TRBJ1-2, with unresolved D. Trimming took 3 bases from V and 0 from J, leaving 18 bases between them. This CDR3 is built from 17 residues. Germline CDR1 is SGDLS and CDR2 is YYNGEE. CDR3 DNA: TGTGCCAGCAGCGGGGCTGGGAGGGCCCACGCTAACTATGGCTACACCTTC. The encoded protein is CASSGAGRAHANYGYTF.

The gene calls are TRBV25-1 and TRBJ1-1, with TRBD1 as a possible D gene (5 bases). This CDR3 region has 14 residues. Per the germline V gene, CDR1 is MGHDK and CDR2 is SYGVNS. Trimming stripped 5 bases from V and 6 bases from J, with 16 bases between. CDR3 sequence (DNA): TGTGCCAGCAGTCCGCAGGGACGGATCCCTGAAGCTTTCTTT. It is translated as CASSPQGRIPEAFF.

This clonotype was seen at least ten times. The chain links TRBV6-1 to TRBJ1-1, with D uncertain. The CDR3 contains 14 residues. Deletions cut 2 bases from V and 4 bases from J, with 11 bases between. Germline CDR1 reads MNHNS; CDR2 reads SASEGT. CDR3 residues: CASSENRFSTEAFF. Written as DNA, the CDR3 is TGTGCCAGCAGTGAAAATCGCTTTAGCACTGAAGCTTTCTTT.

This clonotype was observed a handful of times. The V and J genes are TRBV20-1 and TRBJ2-6; the D is unclear. Trimming removed 2 bases from V and 0 bases from J, with 23 bases in between. Germline V gene lookup returns CDR1 DFQATT and CDR2 SNEGSKA (reference sequence). The CDR3 covers 20 residues. CDR3 in DNA: TGCAGTGCTAGAAGGTTTTCAGGTACCCCCCCAGTCTCTGGGGCCAACGTCCTGACTTTC. Translation: CSARRFSGTPPVSGANVLTF.

This chain uses TRBV6-5 with TRBJ2-3; perhaps TRBD2 as D (7 bases). V was pared by 2 bases and J by 5 bases, with 14 bases between. Germline V gene sequence: CDR1 MNHEY, CDR2 SVGAGI. The CDR3 runs to 15 residues. This chain's CDR3 is CASSYLRGAEDTQYF. The CDR3 coding sequence is TGTGCCAGCAGTTACCTCCGGGGGGCTGAAGATACGCAGTATTTT.

The chain has TRBV7-3 and TRBJ2-3; D possibly corresponds to TRBD2 (6 bases). The CDR3 is made up of 17 amino acids. Germline V gene sequence: CDR1 SGHTA, CDR2 FQGTGA. V dropped 5 bases and J dropped 2 bases, with 20 bases sitting between them. The CDR3 is CASSPRGGGYPTDTQYF. The CDR3, as DNA: TGTGCCAGCAGCCCGCGGGGTGGCGGATACCCCACAGATACGCAGTATTTT.

This clonotype was seen repeatedly, ten times or more. The chain carries TRBV6-1 and TRBJ2-5, with D tentatively TRBD2 (6 bases). Looked up from germline, CDR1 is MNHNS and CDR2 is SASEGT. Trimming stripped 2 bases from V and 5 bases from J, with 12 bases between. There are 14 residues in the CDR3. This CDR3 is CASSELGRWETQYF. DNA of the CDR3: TGTGCCAGCAGTGAATTAGGGAGGTGGGAGACCCAGTACTTC.

This clonotype was recorded a few times. The V and J genes are TRBV20-1 and TRBJ2-3; 9 bases are a match to TRBD2. V was pared by 3 bases and J by 6 bases, with 13 bases of the junction left unmatched. Germline loops: CDR1 DFQATT, CDR2 SNEGSKA (reference sequence). CDR3 length equals 16 residues. The CDR3 spells CSAREGAAGGPDTQYF. CDR3 nucleotides: TGCAGTGCTAGGGAGGGGGCAGCGGGGGGACCTGATACGCAGTATTTT.

This clonotype was recorded many times. The V and J genes are TRBV7-8 and TRBJ2-5; D is perhaps TRBD2 (6 bases). V gave up 5 bases and J gave up 1 base, with 11 bases separating them. Germline CDR1 SGHVS, CDR2 FQNEAQ. This CDR3 contains 14 residues. The CDR3 DNA is TGTGCCAGCAGCCTGGGACTTTTCCAAGAGACCCAGTACTTC. This sequence encodes CASSLGLFQETQYF.

This clonotype occurred many times. This chain links TRBV5-1 with TRBJ2-3, with TRBD1 identical over 8 bases. This CDR3 comprises 12 residues. Germline V gene lookup returns CDR1 SGHRS and CDR2 YFSETQ. V lost 5 bases and J lost 4; bases outside the gene matches: 0. The CDR3 sequence: CASRQGADTQYF. The CDR3 nucleotides read TGCGCCAGCAGACAGGGGGCAGATACGCAGTATTTT.

The table lists this clonotype with many counts. The rearrangement uses TRBV7-2 and TRBJ1-6, with 10 bases that match TRBD1. Germline V gene data show CDR1 as SGHTA and CDR2 as FQGNSA. The CDR3 is made up of 14 amino acids. The J segment lost 8 bases and the V segment lost 7 bases, leaving 5 bases of the junction unmatched. The CDR3, as DNA: TGTGCCAGCACATTCGGACAGGGGGATTCACCCCTCCACTTT. This sequence encodes CASTFGQGDSPLHF.

At least ten counts were recorded for this clonotype. This chain connects TRBV20-1 to TRBJ2-7; D is uncertain. V was shortened by 4 bases and J by 3 bases, with 10 bases between the two germline ends. Germline values: CDR1 DFQATT, CDR2 SNEGSKA (reference sequence). This CDR3 has 12 amino acids. The CDR3 DNA sequence: TGCAGTGCTAACCCTGGAAGCTACGAGCAGTACTTC. Translation gives CSANPGSYEQYF.

In its sample, this clonotype was seen many times. The chain joins TRBV11-2 to TRBJ1-2; a possible D gene is TRBD1 (5 bases). This CDR3 region has 12 residues. With 4 bases removed from V and 5 bases from J, the gap between germline ends came to 8 bases. CDR1 SGHAT and CDR2 FQNNGV come from the germline V gene. Written as DNA, the CDR3 is TGTGCCAGCAGCTCGGAGGGGTATGGCTACACCTTC. Its protein product is CASSSEGYGYTF.

This clonotype has just a few counts. The chain employs TRBV19 and TRBJ1-2, with 10 bases fitting TRBD1. V trimming: 9 bases; J trimming: 7 bases; junction bases outside the gene matches: 14. The CDR3 length is 15 residues. CDR1 and CDR2 from the germline V gene are LNHDA and SQIVND (reference sequence). In DNA, the CDR3 is TGTGCCAGCCAGGTTGATTACGACAGGGGGCTTGGCTACACCTTC. This encodes CASQVDYDRGLGYTF. The complete variable domain, with remaining parts taken from reference TRBV19 and TRBJ1-2, reads DGGITQSPKYLFRKEGQNVTLSCEQNLNHDAMYWYRQDPGQGLRLIYYSQIVNDFQKGDIAEGYSVSREKKESFPLTVTSAQKNPTAFYLCASQVDYDRGLGYTFGSGTRLTVV.

This clonotype has at least ten counts. The chain is built from TRBV7-9 and TRBJ1-3, with D uncertain. V lost 5 bases, J lost 1 base, and 12 bases lay in between. Per the germline V gene, CDR1 is SEHNR and CDR2 is FQNEAQ (reference sequence). This CDR3 spans 15 amino acids. The CDR3 DNA reads as TGTGCCAGCAGCCCGGTGGAGACTTCTGGAAACACCATATATTTT. Translated: CASSPVETSGNTIYF.

This clonotype was seen a few times. This sequence joins TRBV6-6 and TRBJ2-7, with TRBD1 identical over 9 bases. The CDR3 extends over 14 amino acids. With V trimmed by 6 bases and J by 3 bases, 6 bases remained unmatched. Germline V gene data show CDR1 as MNHNY and CDR2 as SVGAGI (reference sequence). CDR3 coding DNA: TGTGCCAGCAGATCGTGGACAGGGGACTACGAGCAGTACTTC. It encodes CASRSWTGDYEQYF.

V gene TRBV2 combines with J gene TRBJ1-5, with D possibly TRBD1 on 5 matching bases. CDR3 length: 15 residues. CDR1 SNHLY and CDR2 FYNNEI come from the germline V gene. V was clipped by 3 bases and J by 2 bases, with 11 bases between them. CDR3 in DNA: TGTGCCAGCAGTGAGTCCAGGGAAGGCAATCAGCCCCAGCATTTT. Translating it yields CASSESREGNQPQHF.

The table lists this clonotype with a few counts. The rearrangement links TRBV6-2 or TRBV6-3 to TRBJ2-1; 7 bases agree with TRBD2. J gave up 9 bases and V 6 bases, and 2 bases lay outside the gene matches. The length of the CDR3 is 11 residues. Looked up from germline, CDR1 is MNHEY and CDR2 is SVGEGT. Here the CDR3 reads CASRGGVEQFF. DNA of the CDR3: TGTGCCAGCAGGGGAGGGGTTGAGCAGTTCTTC.

The chain couples TRBV5-5 to TRBJ2-3, with TRBD2 matching 7 bases. The V segment lost 3 bases and the J segment 4 bases; nucleotides outside the gene matches: 5. This CDR3 has 14 residues. Germline lookup yields CDR1 SGHKS and CDR2 YYEKEE (reference sequence). CDR3 region: CASSYRLASDTQYF. The CDR3 DNA reads as TGTGCCAGCAGCTACCGACTAGCCTCAGATACGCAGTATTTT.

This clonotype has a handful of counts. The V and J genes are TRBV5-4 and TRBJ2-5, with D uncertain. V gave up 1 base and J gave up 1 base, with 5 bases separating them. CDR1 is SGHNT and CDR2 is YYREEE in the germline V gene (reference sequence). The CDR3 consists of 13 residues. CDR3: CASSLFAQETQYF. CDR3 bases: TGTGCCAGCAGCTTGTTTGCCCAAGAGACCCAGTACTTC.

There are many counts of this clonotype. This chain uses TRBV12-3 or TRBV12-4 with TRBJ2-1; D call uncertain. CDR3 length: 15 residues. V lost 8 bases to trimming and J lost 3 bases, with 17 bases between them. CDR3 in DNA: TGTGCCAGCTCTGACCGGGTCTCCAGCTACAATGAGCAGTTCTTC. Protein sequence: CASSDRVSSYNEQFF.

The chain combines TRBV18 with TRBJ1-5; TRBD1 is a possible D gene (6 bases). V shed 3 bases and J shed 5 bases, with 14 bases lying between them. The CDR3 covers 15 residues. In germline, CDR1 is KGHSH, CDR2 LQKENI. CDR3: CASSPGSGAHQPQHF. CDR3 in DNA: TGTGCCAGCTCACCCGGGTCGGGGGCACATCAGCCCCAGCATTTT.